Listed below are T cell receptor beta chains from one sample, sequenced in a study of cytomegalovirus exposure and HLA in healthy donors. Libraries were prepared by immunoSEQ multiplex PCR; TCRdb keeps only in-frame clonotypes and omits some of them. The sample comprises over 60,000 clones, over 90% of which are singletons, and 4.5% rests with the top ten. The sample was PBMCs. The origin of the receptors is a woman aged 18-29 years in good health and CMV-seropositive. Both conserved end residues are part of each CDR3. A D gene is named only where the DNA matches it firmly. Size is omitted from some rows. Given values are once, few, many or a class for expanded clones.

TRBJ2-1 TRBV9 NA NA CASSPYYGSNEQFF TGTGCCAGCAGCCCGTACTACGGCTCGAATGAGCAGTTCTTC
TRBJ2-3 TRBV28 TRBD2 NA CASSFTSGTDTQYF TGTGCCAGCAGTTTCACTAGCGGCACAGATACGCAGTATTTT
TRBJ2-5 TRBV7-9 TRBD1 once CASSPTGQEETQYF TGTGCCAGCAGCCCGACAGGGCAGGAAGAGACCCAGTACTTC
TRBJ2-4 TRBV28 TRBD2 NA CASRQRTSGLLAKNIQYF TGTGCCAGCAGACAAAGGACTAGCGGACTTTTAGCCAAAAACATTCAGTACTTC
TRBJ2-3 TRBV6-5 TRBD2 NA CASSPGGGDTQYF TGTGCCAGCAGCCCGGGAGGTGGCGATACGCAGTATTTT
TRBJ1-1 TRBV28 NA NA CASSARGLNTEAFF TGTGCCAGCAGTGCCCGTGGGCTGAACACTGAAGCTTTCTTT
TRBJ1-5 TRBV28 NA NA CASSLPGGSNQPQHF TGTGCCAGCAGTCTACCGGGGGGCAGCAATCAGCCCCAGCATTTT
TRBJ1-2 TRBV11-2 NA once CASSFGVVNGYTF TGTGCCAGCAGCTTCGGGGTCGTTAATGGCTACACCTTC
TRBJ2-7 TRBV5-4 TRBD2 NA CASSFGLADSYEQYF TGTGCCAGCAGCTTCGGACTAGCGGACTCCTACGAGCAGTACTTC
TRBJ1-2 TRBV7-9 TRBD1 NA CASSRDSYGYTF TGTGCCAGCAGCCGGGACAGCTATGGCTACACCTTC
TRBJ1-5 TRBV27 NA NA CASEEQGVRSNQPQHF TGTGCCAGCGAGGAACAGGGCGTGAGGAGCAATCAGCCCCAGCATTTT
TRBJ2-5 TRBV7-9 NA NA CASSPPMGAIETQYF TGTGCCAGCAGCCCCCCCATGGGGGCGATAGAGACCCAGTACTTC
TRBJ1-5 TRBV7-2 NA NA CASSLVGATNQPQHF TGTGCCAGCAGCTTAGTGGGGGCCACCAATCAGCCCCAGCATTTT
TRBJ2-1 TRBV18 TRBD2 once CASSPSELGLAGLNYNEQFF TGTGCCAGCTCACCATCTGAGCTTGGGCTAGCGGGCCTAAACTACAATGAGCAGTTCTTC
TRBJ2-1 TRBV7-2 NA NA CASSLGYRVSYNEQFF TGTGCCAGCAGCTTAGGGTACAGGGTTAGCTACAATGAGCAGTTCTTC
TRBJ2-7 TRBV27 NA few CATGPRAQPYEQYF TGTGCCACCGGTCCGAGGGCGCAGCCCTACGAGCAGTACTTC
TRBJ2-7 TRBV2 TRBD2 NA CASKKLAGGPGEQYF TGTGCCAGCAAGAAACTAGCGGGAGGGCCGGGCGAGCAGTACTTC